This T cell receptor (beta chain) was sequenced in a study of CD8 T cells in ankylosing spondylitis (dated by TCRdb to 2015 to 2018). As for the study more broadly: The study set out to find disease-linked TCR variants by profiling T cell receptor beta repertoires in ankylosing spondylitis patients and healthy donors. In total, the full study cohort was made up of nearly 110 healthy donors and 25 or so ankylosing spondylitis patients. Samples of peripheral blood were taken, and for ankylosing spondylitis patients, synovial fluid was collected as well.

In this sample, this clonotype turned up a few times. Its antigen remains undetermined. Qualities for individual bases were not recorded, and no much larger clone is one base off. The research as a whole found: Blood from ankylosing spondylitis patients appeared to be characterized by a TCR beta motif made up of about 8 highly homologous amino acid variants. Some TCR beta motif variants had previously been reported in synovial fluid and blood of reactive arthritis patients, which suggested common disease-initiation mechanisms. A CD8+ phenotype was shown by the disease-linked clones, which were found at relatively low frequencies in peripheral blood. The disease-linked clones were reported as significantly enriched in matched synovial fluid samples from ankylosing spondylitis patients.

TCRdb names Illumina HiSeq 2500 as the instrument used. TCR beta libraries were prepared by quantitative 5'-RACE with molecular barcodes. The authors processed their data as follows. To identify disease-linked TCR variants, a new computational method was used, one built on a probabilistic model of VDJ rearrangement. The public reads were run again by TCRdb, first through fastp at Q25 and then through MiXCR, and only productive beta chains were kept. Under each unique CDR3 protein, matching rows form one entry showing the most common genes and DNA. TCRdb's processing, not the authors' own work, is the source of the V and J calls. In all, the sample holds more than 650,000 distinct CDR3 sequences, and about 10% of those were seen once. About 0.5% of the sample lies in the top ten. Sequencing used blood, either unsorted or a sorted T cell fraction (not recorded which). The source is a male donor with ankylosing spondylitis.

The sequence in DNA is TGCAGTGCCAGAAGACTAGCGGCCTTCAGGGAGCAGTACTTC. Translated, this is CSARRLAAFREQYF. Recombination connected TRBV20-1 to TRBJ2-7; 9 middle bases align to TRBD2. Including the terminal cysteine and phenylalanine, the CDR3 comprises 14 residues. Only the CDR3 region is kept as DNA, spanning 42 bases read in frame from base 1. V is pruned by 6 bases and J by 7 bases, leaving 13 bases of the junction without a gene match. CDR1 and CDR2 are read off the germline V gene (reference sequence) as DFQATT and SNEGSKA.